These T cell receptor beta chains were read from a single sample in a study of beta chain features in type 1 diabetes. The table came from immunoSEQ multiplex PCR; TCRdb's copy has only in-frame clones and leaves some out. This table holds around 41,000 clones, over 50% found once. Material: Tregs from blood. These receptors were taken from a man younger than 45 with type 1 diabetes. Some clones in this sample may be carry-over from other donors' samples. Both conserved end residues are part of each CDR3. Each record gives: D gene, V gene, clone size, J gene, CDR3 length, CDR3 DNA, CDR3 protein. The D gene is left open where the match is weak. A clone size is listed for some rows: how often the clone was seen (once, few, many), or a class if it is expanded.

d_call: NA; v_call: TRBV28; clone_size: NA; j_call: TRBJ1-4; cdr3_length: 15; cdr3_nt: TGTGCCAGCAGTTTTAGGGGGGGGGCCGGAGAAAAACTGTTTTTT; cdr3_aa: CASSFRGGAGEKLFF
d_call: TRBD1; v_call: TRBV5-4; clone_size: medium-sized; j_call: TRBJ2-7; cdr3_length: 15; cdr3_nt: TGTGCCAGCAGCTCCCGGGGGCAGGGGGCGGCCGAGCAGTACTTC; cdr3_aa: CASSSRGQGAAEQYF
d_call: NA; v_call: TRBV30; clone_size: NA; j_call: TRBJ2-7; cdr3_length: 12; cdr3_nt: TGTGCCTGGAGACCAGGGATCCTCGAGCAGTACTTC; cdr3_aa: CAWRPGILEQYF
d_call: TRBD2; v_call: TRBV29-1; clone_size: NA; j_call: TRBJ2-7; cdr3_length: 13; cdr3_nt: TGCAGCGCCGTACTAGCGGGGGGTGACGAGCAGTACTTC; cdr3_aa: CSAVLAGGDEQYF
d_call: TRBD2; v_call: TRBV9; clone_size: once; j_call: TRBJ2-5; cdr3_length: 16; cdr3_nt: TGTGCCAGCAGCGTAGGGGCAAGCGGGACTCAAGAGACCCAGTACTTC; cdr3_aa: CASSVGASGTQETQYF
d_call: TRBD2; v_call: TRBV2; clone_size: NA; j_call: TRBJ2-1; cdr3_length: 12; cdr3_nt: TGTGCCAGCAGTTTTAGCGGGGGTGAGCAGTTCTTC; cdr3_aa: CASSFSGGEQFF
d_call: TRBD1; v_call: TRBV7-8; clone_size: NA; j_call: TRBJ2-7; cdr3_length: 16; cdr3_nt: TGTGCCAGCAGCTTAATGATGGGACAGGGGCACCTAGGGCAGTACTTC; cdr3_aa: CASSLMMGQGHLGQYF
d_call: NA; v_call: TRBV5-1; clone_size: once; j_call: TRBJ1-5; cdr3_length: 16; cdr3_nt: TGCGCCAGCAGCCCGGGTGGATCAGGGGCCAATCAGCCCCAGCATTTT; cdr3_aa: CASSPGGSGANQPQHF
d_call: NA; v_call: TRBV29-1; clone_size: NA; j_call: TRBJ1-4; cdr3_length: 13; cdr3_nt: TGCAGCGTTGAGCAGGGAGGGGATGAAAAACTGTTTTTT; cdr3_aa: CSVEQGGDEKLFF
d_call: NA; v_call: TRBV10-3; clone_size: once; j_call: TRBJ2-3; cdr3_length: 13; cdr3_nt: TGTGCCATCAAGGAGGCTGGAACAGATACGCAGTATTTT; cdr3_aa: CAIKEAGTDTQYF
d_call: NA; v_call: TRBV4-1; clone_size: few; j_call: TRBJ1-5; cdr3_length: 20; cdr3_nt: TGCGCCAGCAGCCAAGTAGTATCCAGACAACGCGTTTTTCAAAATCAGCCCCAGCATTTT; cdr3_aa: CASSQVVSRQRVFQNQPQHF
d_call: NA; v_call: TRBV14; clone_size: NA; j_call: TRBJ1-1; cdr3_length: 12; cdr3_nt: TGTGCCAGCAGCCAAGATGGGGGCAAGGCTTTCTTT; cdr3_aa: CASSQDGGKAFF
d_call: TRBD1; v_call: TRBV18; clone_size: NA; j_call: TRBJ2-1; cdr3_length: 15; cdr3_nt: TGTGCCAGCTCACTAATGGGACAGCACGACAATGAGCAGTTCTTC; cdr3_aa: CASSLMGQHDNEQFF
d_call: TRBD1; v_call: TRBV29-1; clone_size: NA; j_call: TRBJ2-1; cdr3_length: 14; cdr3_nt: TGCAGCATAGACGCAGGGGGATGGAATGAGGAGCAGTTCTTC; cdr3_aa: CSIDAGGWNEEQFF
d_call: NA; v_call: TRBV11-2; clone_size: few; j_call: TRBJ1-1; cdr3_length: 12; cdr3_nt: TGTGCCAGCAAGAATGGGGGGGCTGAAGCTTTCTTT; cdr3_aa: CASKNGGAEAFF
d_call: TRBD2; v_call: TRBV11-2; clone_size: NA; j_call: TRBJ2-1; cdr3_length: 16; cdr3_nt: TGTGCCAGCAGCTTAGAGGCGGGGGGGGCTCAGATTGAGCAGTTCTTC; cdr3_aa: CASSLEAGGAQIEQFF
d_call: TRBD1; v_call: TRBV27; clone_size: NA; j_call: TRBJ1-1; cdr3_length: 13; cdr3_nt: TGTGCCAGCAGATCAAACAGGGGAACTGAAGCTTTCTTT; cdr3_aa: CASRSNRGTEAFF
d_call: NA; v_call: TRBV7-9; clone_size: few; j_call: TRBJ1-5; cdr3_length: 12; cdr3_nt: TGTGCCAGCAGCATGGAAGGGGGGCCCCAGCATTTT; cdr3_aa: CASSMEGGPQHF
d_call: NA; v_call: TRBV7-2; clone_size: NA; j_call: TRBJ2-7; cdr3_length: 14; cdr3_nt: TGTGCCAGCAGCTTAACGACAGTCTCCTACGAGCAGTACTTC; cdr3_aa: CASSLTTVSYEQYF
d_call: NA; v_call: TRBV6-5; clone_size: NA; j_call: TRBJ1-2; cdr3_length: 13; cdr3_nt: TGTGCCAGCACCCACAGGGACCGGGGAGGCTACACCTTC; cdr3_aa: CASTHRDRGGYTF
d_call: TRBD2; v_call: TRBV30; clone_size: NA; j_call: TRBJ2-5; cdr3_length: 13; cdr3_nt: TGTGCCTGTCCCCTAGCGGGGGGAGGGACCCAGTACTTC; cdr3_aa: CACPLAGGGTQYF
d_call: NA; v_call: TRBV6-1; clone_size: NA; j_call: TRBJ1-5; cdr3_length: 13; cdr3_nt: TGTGCCAGCGGGGGGGAATTCAATCAGCCCCAGCATTTT; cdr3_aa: CASGGEFNQPQHF
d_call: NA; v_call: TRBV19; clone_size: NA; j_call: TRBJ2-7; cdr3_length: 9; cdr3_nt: TGTGCCATCGGAGGCGAGCAGTACTTC; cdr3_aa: CAIGGEQYF
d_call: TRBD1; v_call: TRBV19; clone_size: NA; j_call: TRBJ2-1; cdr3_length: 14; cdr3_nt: TGTGCCACTAAAGGGACAGGGGCGTACAATGAGCAGTTCTTC; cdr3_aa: CATKGTGAYNEQFF
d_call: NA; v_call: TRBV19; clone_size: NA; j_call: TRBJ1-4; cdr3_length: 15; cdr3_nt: TGTGCCAGTAGTATCTCGGCCGGGTCGGCTGAAAAACTGTTTTTT; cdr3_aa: CASSISAGSAEKLFF
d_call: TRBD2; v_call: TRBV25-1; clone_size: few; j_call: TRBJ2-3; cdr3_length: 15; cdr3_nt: TGTGCCAGCAGTCGCGGGGGGGCCCGCACAGATACGCAGTATTTT; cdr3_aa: CASSRGGARTDTQYF
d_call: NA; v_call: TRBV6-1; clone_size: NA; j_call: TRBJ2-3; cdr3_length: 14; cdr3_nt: TGTGCCAGCAGGAGTGGCGGGGGCACAGATACGCAGTATTTT; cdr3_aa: CASRSGGGTDTQYF
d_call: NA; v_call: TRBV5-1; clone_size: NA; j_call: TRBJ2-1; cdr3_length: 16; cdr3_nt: TGCGCCAGCAGCTTTACAGGAGCCTCCTCCTACAATGAGCAGTTCTTC; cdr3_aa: CASSFTGASSYNEQFF
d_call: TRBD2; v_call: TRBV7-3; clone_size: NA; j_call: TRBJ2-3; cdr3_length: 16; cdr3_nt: TGTGCCAGCAGCTTAGGGTCGAACGGGGGGGAAGATACGCAGTATTTT; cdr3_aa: CASSLGSNGGEDTQYF
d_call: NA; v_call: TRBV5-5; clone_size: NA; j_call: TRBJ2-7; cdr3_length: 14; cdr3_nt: TGTGCCAGCAGCTTGGAACCAGAACGGGTCGAGCAGTACTTC; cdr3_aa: CASSLEPERVEQYF
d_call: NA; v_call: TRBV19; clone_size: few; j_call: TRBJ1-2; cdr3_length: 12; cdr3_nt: TGTGCCACTAGTGACCGGACAGAAGTCTACACCTTC; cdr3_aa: CATSDRTEVYTF
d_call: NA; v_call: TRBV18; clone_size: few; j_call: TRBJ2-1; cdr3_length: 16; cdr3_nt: TGTGCCAGCTCACCACCGGGCAGCAGGTACTACAATGAGCAGTTCTTC; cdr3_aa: CASSPPGSRYYNEQFF
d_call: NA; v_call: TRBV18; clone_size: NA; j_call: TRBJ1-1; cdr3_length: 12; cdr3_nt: TGTGCCAGCTCACCAGGGGGCAATGAAGCTTTCTTT; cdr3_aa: CASSPGGNEAFF
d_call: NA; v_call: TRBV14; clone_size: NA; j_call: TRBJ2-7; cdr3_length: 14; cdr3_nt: TGTGCCAGCAGCCAAGTTGCCAGGGGTGGCGAGCAGTACTTC; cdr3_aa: CASSQVARGGEQYF
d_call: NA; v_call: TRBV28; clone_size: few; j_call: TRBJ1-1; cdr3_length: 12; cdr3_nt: TGTGCCAGCAGTGAGCCGGGCACTGAAGCTTTCTTT; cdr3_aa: CASSEPGTEAFF
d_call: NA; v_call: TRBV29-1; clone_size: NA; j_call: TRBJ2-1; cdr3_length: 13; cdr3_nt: TGCAGCGTTGAATCGGGAGTCGGGGTTGAGCAGTTCTTC; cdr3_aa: CSVESGVGVEQFF
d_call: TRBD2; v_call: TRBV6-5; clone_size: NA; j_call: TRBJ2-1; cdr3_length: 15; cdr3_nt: TGTGCCAGCAGTCGGGTTGCGGGGGGCTGGAATGAGCAGTTCTTC; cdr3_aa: CASSRVAGGWNEQFF
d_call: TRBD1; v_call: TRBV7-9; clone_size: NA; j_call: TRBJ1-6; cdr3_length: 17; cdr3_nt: TGTGCCAGCAGCTTAGCCAGGGGGAGCTCCTATAATTCACCCCTCCACTTT; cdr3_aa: CASSLARGSSYNSPLHF
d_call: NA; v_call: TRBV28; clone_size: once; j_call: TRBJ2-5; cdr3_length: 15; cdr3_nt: TGTGCCAGCAGTTTACCCCCTCCCCTTCAAGAGACCCAGTACTTC; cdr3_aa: CASSLPPPLQETQYF
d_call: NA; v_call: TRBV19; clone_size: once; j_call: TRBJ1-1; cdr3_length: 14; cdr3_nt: TGTGCCAGTAGTCGGGTATTTATGAACACTGAAGCTTTCTTT; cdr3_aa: CASSRVFMNTEAFF
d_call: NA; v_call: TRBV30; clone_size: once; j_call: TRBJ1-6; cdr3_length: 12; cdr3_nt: TGTGCCTGGACACCGGGGAATTCACCCCTCCACTTT; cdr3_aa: CAWTPGNSPLHF
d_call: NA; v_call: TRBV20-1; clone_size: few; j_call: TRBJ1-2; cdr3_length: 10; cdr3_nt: TGCAGTGCCCCTTCCAGGACACGAGAATTC; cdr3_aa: CSAPSRTREF
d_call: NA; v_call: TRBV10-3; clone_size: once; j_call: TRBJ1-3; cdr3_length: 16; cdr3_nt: TGTGCCATCAGATCTTTAGGACAGAGCTCTGGAAACACCATATATTTT; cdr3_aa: CAIRSLGQSSGNTIYF
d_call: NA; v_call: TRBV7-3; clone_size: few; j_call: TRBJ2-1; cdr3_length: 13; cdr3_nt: TGTGCCAGCAGCTTCAATACAGACAATGAGCAGTTCTTC; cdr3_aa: CASSFNTDNEQFF
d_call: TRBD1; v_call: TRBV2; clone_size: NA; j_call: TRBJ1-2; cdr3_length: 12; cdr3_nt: TGTGCCAGCAATAGGGACAGTAATGGCTACACCTTC; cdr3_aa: CASNRDSNGYTF
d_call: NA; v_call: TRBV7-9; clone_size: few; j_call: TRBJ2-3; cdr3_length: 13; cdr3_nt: TGTGCCAGCAGCATCGTAGGCACAGATACGCAGTATTTT; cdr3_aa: CASSIVGTDTQYF
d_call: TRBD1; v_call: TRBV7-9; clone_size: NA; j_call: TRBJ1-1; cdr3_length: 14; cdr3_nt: TGTGCCAGCAGCTCACAGGGGATGAACACTGAAGCTTTCTTT; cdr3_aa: CASSSQGMNTEAFF
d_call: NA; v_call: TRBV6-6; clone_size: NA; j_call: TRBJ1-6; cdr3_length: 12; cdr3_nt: TGTGCCAGCAGGGTCGGGAATTCACCCCTCCACTTT; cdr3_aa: CASRVGNSPLHF
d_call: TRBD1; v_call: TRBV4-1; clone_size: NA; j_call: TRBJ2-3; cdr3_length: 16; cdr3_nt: TGCGCCAGCAGCCGGGGCGAGGGGGCCGGCACAGATACGCAGTATTTT; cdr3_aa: CASSRGEGAGTDTQYF
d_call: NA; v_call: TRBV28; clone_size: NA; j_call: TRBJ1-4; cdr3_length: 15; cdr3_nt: TGTGCCAGCAGCGGGGGGGGCGTGGGGTTTGAAAAACTGTTTTTT; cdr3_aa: CASSGGGVGFEKLFF
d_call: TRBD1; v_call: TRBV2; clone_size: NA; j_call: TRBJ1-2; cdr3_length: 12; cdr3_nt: TGTGCCAGCAGGGGACAGGCATTGGGCTACACCTTC; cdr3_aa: CASRGQALGYTF
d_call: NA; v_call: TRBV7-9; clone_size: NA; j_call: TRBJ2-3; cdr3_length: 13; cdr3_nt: TGTGCCAGCAGCCCTGGGGCCACAGATACGCAGTATTTT; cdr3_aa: CASSPGATDTQYF
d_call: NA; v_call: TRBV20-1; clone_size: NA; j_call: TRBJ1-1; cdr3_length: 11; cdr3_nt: TGCAGTGCCATGAGCAACACTGAAGCTTTCTTT; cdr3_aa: CSAMSNTEAFF
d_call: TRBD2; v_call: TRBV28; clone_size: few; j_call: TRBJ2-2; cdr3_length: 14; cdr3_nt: TGTGCCAGCAGTCCCAGCGGGGTCACCGGGGAGCTGTTTTTT; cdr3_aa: CASSPSGVTGELFF
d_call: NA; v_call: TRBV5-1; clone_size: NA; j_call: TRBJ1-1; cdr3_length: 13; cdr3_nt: TGCGCCAGCAGCTTGTTGGGAGGGACTGAAGCTTTCTTT; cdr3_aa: CASSLLGGTEAFF
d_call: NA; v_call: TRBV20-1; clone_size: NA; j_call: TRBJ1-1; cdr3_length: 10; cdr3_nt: TGCAGTGCTAGCAGGACTGAAGCTTTCTTT; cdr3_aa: CSASRTEAFF
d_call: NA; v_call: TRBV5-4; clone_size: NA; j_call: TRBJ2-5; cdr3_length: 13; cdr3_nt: TGTGCCAGCAGCTTACAGTACCAAGAGACCCAGTACTTC; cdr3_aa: CASSLQYQETQYF
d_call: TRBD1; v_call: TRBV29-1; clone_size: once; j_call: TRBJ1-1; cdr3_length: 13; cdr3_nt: TGCAGCGTCGAAAGGACAGGGAACACTGAAGCTTTCTTT; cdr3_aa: CSVERTGNTEAFF